Described below is a single T cell receptor (beta chain) sequence and its context. In the authors' workflow: Nucleated cell counts were estimated from reference gene primer amplification. Profiled with immunoSEQ multiplex PCR; TCRdb holds only in-frame clones, not every one. From that table come the V and J calls and clone size; the DNA was used to work out D and trimming. The table lists over 100,000 clones, less than 90% of them singletons, with 4.5% to 6% in the top ten. These data are taken from a study of blood T cell repertoires in COVID-19. Turning to the study itself: The United States, Italy and Spain were the sources of the acute and convalescent COVID-19 samples. PBMCs, B-cell-depleted T cells, or T cells were the source of the cDNA or gDNA that made up the material.

Per germline, CDR1 MNHEY and CDR2 SMNVEV (reference sequence). The CDR3 is made up of 13 amino acids. V lost 2 bases to trimming and J lost 6 bases; unmatched junction nucleotides: 1. Source material: peripheral blood. This chain connects TRBV27 to TRBJ1-5, with 7 bases identical to TRBD1. The sequence came from a human donor in a cohort sampled during active COVID-19. CDR3 sequence: CASSLDRVQPQHF. CDR3 DNA sequence: TGTGCCAGCAGTTTAGACAGGGTTCAGCCCCAGCATTTT.